This paragraph covers one TCR beta chain sequence. Its antigen remains unknown. Assay used: immunoSEQ multiplex PCR; TCRdb lists only in-frame clones, some missing. The data contain about 190,000 clones, almost 95% of them singletons. Germline lookup yields CDR1 MDHEN and CDR2 SYDVKM. V was cut by 2 bases and J by 8 bases, with 15 bases left in between. There are 14 residues in the CDR3. These data originate in a study of T cell responses to AZD1222 COVID-19 vaccine. Background on the study: Pooled samples include second doses given at about 4 or 12 weeks.

Findings and caveats of the study: Reportedly, close to half of spike-specific TCRs are directed against unmutated variant regions. At baseline, just six or seven AZD1222 recipients tested seropositive. Donors skewed white British and female; clonal diversity was possibly underestimated.

This rearrangement joins TRBV28 to TRBJ1-2, with a possible D match to TRBD1 (5 bases). The origin of this receptor is an adult in good health. This specimen was peripheral blood, taken on day 0 of AZD1222 vaccination. In nucleotides, the CDR3 is TGTGCCAGCAGTTTAACAGGCCCCTTGGGGGGCTACACCTTC. Its translation: CASSLTGPLGGYTF.